Listed below are T cell receptor beta chains from one sample, sequenced in a study of early T cells in non-severe SARS-CoV-2 infection. One entry per CDR3 protein, called by TCRdb with MiXCR from the 5' RACE reads. The sample includes about 66,000 distinct CDR3 sequences, approximately 9% seen only once; the top ten take around 3.5%. The sequenced sample consisted of whole blood. The receptors here all came from an adult who was a healthcare worker with PCR-confirmed SARS-CoV-2 infection or an uninfected control (not recorded which). CDR3s include the opening cysteine and the closing phenylalanine or tryptophan. The D gene is left open where the match is weak. The size of a clone is reported for some rows only, either as once, few or many, or as a class for expanded clones.

>TRBV6-1|few|TRBJ2-2|.
TGTGCCAGCAGTGAACAAAGGGCCGGTGGGGAGCTGTTTTTT
CASSEQRAGGELFF
>TRBV10-3|few|TRBJ2-7|TRBD1
TGTGCCGCCAACCCCAGGGGGCAGAGGGACGAGCAGTACTTC
CAANPRGQRDEQYF
>TRBV18|few|TRBJ2-3|.
TGTGCCAGCTCACCAACCATGGGGGGCACAGATACGCAGTATTTT
CASSPTMGGTDTQYF
>TRBV7-2|many|TRBJ2-6|.
TGTGCCAGCAGCCTACTCCCCGGGTTCAGCTCTGGGGCCAACGTCCTGACTTTC
CASSLLPGFSSGANVLTF
>TRBV29-1|.|TRBJ2-1|.
TGCAGCGGTGACAACTACAATGAGCAGTTCTTC
CSGDNYNEQFF
>TRBV28|few|TRBJ2-1|.
TGTGCCAGCAACCCTCTGGGGGCGGAGTCCTACAATGAGCAGTTCTTC
CASNPLGAESYNEQFF
>TRBV11-2|many|TRBJ2-7|.
TGTGCCAGCAGCTTATGGACGGGAGTCCCCTCTACCGAGCAGTACTTC
CASSLWTGVPSTEQYF
>TRBV11-2|few|TRBJ2-1|TRBD2
TGTGCCAGCAGCTTAGGATCGATACTAGCGGATGAGCAGTTCTTC
CASSLGSILADEQFF
>TRBV7-9|many|TRBJ2-7|TRBD2
TGTGCCAGCAGCTTATTCTTAACTAGCGGGAGGCGGTACGAGCAGTACTTC
CASSLFLTSGRRYEQYF
>TRBV6-6|few|TRBJ2-1|TRBD2
TGTGCCAGCAGTTATGGCGGGAGCGGGAATGAGCAGTTCTTC
CASSYGGSGNEQFF
>TRBV7-2|.|TRBJ1-1|.
TGTGCCAGCAGCTTAGCCCCGGGGTCGAACACTGAAGCTTTCTTT
CASSLAPGSNTEAFF
>TRBV11-2|many|TRBJ2-6|.
TGTGCCAGCAGCTTATCGGCAGGGTTCTCCGGGGCCAACGTCCTGACTTTC
CASSLSAGFSGANVLTF
>TRBV4-1|many|TRBJ2-2|TRBD2
TGCGCCAGCATGAGGACTAGCGGGAGTGCCGGGGAGCTGTTTTTT
CASMRTSGSAGELFF
>TRBV7-9|few|TRBJ2-3|TRBD2
TGTGCCAGCGGAGACAGCGGGAGACGCACAGATACGCAGTATTTT
CASGDSGRRTDTQYF
>TRBV27|many|TRBJ2-6|TRBD1
TGTGCCAGCAGACGTGACAGGGGTGCTGGGTCTGGGGCCAACGTCCTGACTTTC
CASRRDRGAGSGANVLTF
>TRBV27|many|TRBJ2-1|.
TGTGCCAGCAGTTTATTCGTCGGGAGCTACAATGAGCAGTTCTTC
CASSLFVGSYNEQFF
>TRBV5-6|many|TRBJ2-1|TRBD2
TGTGCCAGCAGCTTCCTAGCGGGAGGGCGAAATGAGCAGTTCTTC
CASSFLAGGRNEQFF
>TRBV10-3|.|TRBJ2-1|.
TGTGCCATCAGTGAAGTAACAGCCTCCTACAATGAGCAGTTCTTC
CAISEVTASYNEQFF
>TRBV19|.|TRBJ2-1|TRBD2
TGTGCCAGTAGCATACTAGCGGAAAGCTCCTACAATGAGCAGTTCTTC
CASSILAESSYNEQFF
>TRBV7-2|many|TRBJ1-2|TRBD1
TGTGCCAGCAGCCCAGGGGGGGTGCTTGCTGGCTACACCTTC
CASSPGGVLAGYTF
>TRBV11-2|.|TRBJ2-5|TRBD1
TGTGCCAGCAGCTTAGAGGGCGACAGGGCCGGGGTAGAGACCCAGTACTTC
CASSLEGDRAGVETQYF
>TRBV5-4|many|TRBJ1-4|.
TGTGCCAGCAGCTTTTGGGGGGAAAAACTGTTTTTT
CASSFWGEKLFF
>TRBV24-1|.|TRBJ2-3|TRBD2
TGTGCCACCAGTGAGGAAACTAGCGGGAGTCCCGATACGCAGTATTTT
CATSEETSGSPDTQYF
>TRBV5-5|few|TRBJ1-4|TRBD1
TGTGCCAGCAGCATTGCCGGGACAGGGGCTAATGAAAAACTGTTTTTT
CASSIAGTGANEKLFF
>TRBV12-3/TRBV12-4|many|TRBJ2-1|TRBD1
TGTGCCAGCATCCCCCTGAGAGGACAGGGGAAGAATGAGCAGTTCTTC
CASIPLRGQGKNEQFF
>TRBV28|few|TRBJ2-5|.
TGTGCCAGCAGTTCGGCCCCCGACCCCCAAGAGACCCAGTACTTC
CASSSAPDPQETQYF
>TRBV9|.|TRBJ2-3|.
TGTGCCAGCAGCCCTAATGGGGAATACACAGATACGCAGTATTTT
CASSPNGEYTDTQYF
>TRBV21-1|.|TRBJ2-3|.
TGTGCCAGCAGCAACCGCCGAACAACAGGGGGCACCACAGATACGCAGTATTTT
CASSNRRTTGGTTDTQYF
>TRBV6-5|few|TRBJ2-3|.
TGTGCCAGCAGTTACCAGGCTCCCATTCCAGATACGCAGTATTTT
CASSYQAPIPDTQYF
>TRBV20-1|few|TRBJ2-7|TRBD1
TGCAGGGGGACAGAGCAAACCTACGAGCAGTACTTC
CRGTEQTYEQYF
>TRBV7-2|many|TRBJ2-7|.
TGTGCCAGCAGCCGCCCGCGGGACGAGCAGTACTTC
CASSRPRDEQYF
>TRBV12-3/TRBV12-4|many|TRBJ1-1|TRBD1
TGTGCCAGCAGTTTAAGGGACAGGCGTCTGGAAGCTTTCTTT
CASSLRDRRLEAFF
>TRBV5-1|few|TRBJ2-7|.
TGCGCCAGCAGCTTGGGTTACACCTCCCTATGGGAGCAGTACTTC
CASSLGYTSLWEQYF
>TRBV7-2|few|TRBJ2-1|TRBD1
TGTGCCAGCAGCTTCGGGACAGGGTACAATGAGCAGTTCTTC
CASSFGTGYNEQFF
>TRBV7-2|few|TRBJ2-7|TRBD2
TGTGCCAGCAGCCCTGGACTAGCGGGAGGGCCGCGTTCCGAGCAGTACTTC
CASSPGLAGGPRSEQYF
>TRBV7-3|many|TRBJ1-2|.
TGTGCCAGCAGCCCCGACGGCAACTATGGCTACACCTTC
CASSPDGNYGYTF